These 19 T cell receptor beta chains were sequenced from one sample in a study of blood T cell repertoires in COVID-19. TCRdb's table, derived via immunoSEQ multiplex PCR, lists solely in-frame clones and lacks some. The table records around 190,000 clones, 70% to 90% of them present only once. The sequenced material came from peripheral blood. The receptors were gathered from a man in his fifties or sixties with COVID-19, enrolled during active disease.

This chain joins TRBV12-3 or TRBV12-4 and TRBJ1-5; D is ambiguous. The CDR3 totals 13 residues. Trimming shortened V by 2 bases and J by 5 bases, and 7 bases separated the two germline ends. CDR3: CASSLMSDQPQHF. The CDR3 DNA is TGTGCCAGCAGTTTAATGAGTGATCAGCCCCAGCATTTT.

The V call is TRBV18, the J call TRBJ1-2, with 9 bases aligning to TRBD1. The CDR3 runs 14 residues. Germline CDR1 reads KGHSH; CDR2 reads LQKENI. Unmatched junction bases numbered 10, after V lost 6 bases and J lost 8 bases. The CDR3 DNA follows: TGTGCCAGCTCCCTTGGACAGGGGACCGACGGCTACACCTTC. It encodes CASSLGQGTDGYTF.

The chain combines TRBV5-6 with TRBJ2-1, with D maybe TRBD2 (7 bases). The CDR3 spans 16 residues. V dropped 3 bases and J dropped 3 bases, with 16 bases sitting between them. Germline lookup yields CDR1 SGHDT and CDR2 YYEEEE. This CDR3 reads CASSSLAGADYNEQFF. Written as DNA, the CDR3 is TGTGCCAGCAGCTCCCTTGCGGGGGCTGACTACAATGAGCAGTTCTTC.

The chain is built from TRBV7-9 and TRBJ1-5; weak D call: TRBD1 (6 bases). Germline CDR1 is SEHNR and CDR2 is FQNEAQ (reference sequence). The CDR3 has 13 residues. V gave up 6 bases and J gave up 5 bases, with 11 bases separating them. The CDR3 sequence is CASSPGVYQPQHF. The DNA of the CDR3 is TGTGCCAGCAGTCCAGGGGTCTATCAGCCCCAGCATTTT.

The chain employs TRBV27 and TRBJ2-1, with 10 bases lining up with TRBD1. This CDR3 is built from 15 residues. V lost 5 bases, J lost 7 bases, and 8 bases stayed unmatched. CDR1 and CDR2 (germline): MNHEY, SMNVEV (reference sequence). The CDR3 is CASSTGTGVTNEQFF. CDR3 in DNA: TGTGCCAGCAGTACCGGGACAGGGGTTACGAATGAGCAGTTCTTC.

V is TRBV7-2 and J is TRBJ1-6; tentatively, D is TRBD1 (5 bases). This CDR3 has 15 residues. The germline gives CDR1 SGHTA, CDR2 FQGNSA. V lost 1 base and J lost 7, with 11 bases in between. CDR3 region: CASSLVGGSNSPLHF. CDR3 nucleotide sequence: TGTGCCAGCAGCTTAGTTGGGGGGTCGAATTCACCCCTCCACTTT.

Comments on this clone: Other DNA sequences in this specimen translate into the identical CDR3. The chain has TRBV18 and TRBJ1-1; TRBD1 matches 8 bases. V gave up 1 base and J gave up 0 bases; unmatched junction bases: 1. Germline-derived CDR1 and CDR2 are KGHSH and LQKENI. This CDR3 spans 15 amino acids. CDR3 amino acids: CASSPRDRMNTEAFF. The CDR3 coding sequence is TGTGCCAGCTCACCACGGGACAGGATGAACACTGAAGCTTTCTTT. The variable domain in full, with the rest retrieved from reference TRBV18 and TRBJ1-1, is NAGVMQNPRHLVRRRGQEARLRCSPMKGHSHVYWYRQLPEEGLKFMVYLQKENIIDESGMPKERFSAEFPKEGPSILRIQQVVRGDSAAYFCASSPRDRMNTEAFFGQGTRLTVV.

This clone showed up just once. The chain joins TRBV27 to TRBJ2-5, with TRBD1 as a possible D gene (6 bases). There are 15 residues in the CDR3. Trimming took off 5 bases at V and 4 bases at J, with 17 bases between the two ends. CDR1 and CDR2 (germline): MNHEY, SMNVEV (reference sequence). Written as DNA, the CDR3 is TGTGCCAGCAGTAGCAGACAGGCCGGTCGAGAGACCCAGTACTTC. It translates to CASSSRQAGRETQYF.

V usage is TRBV7-6 and J usage is TRBJ1-2; a possible D gene is TRBD1 (5 bases). The CDR3 contains 17 residues. Germline lookup yields CDR1 SGHVS and CDR2 FNYEAQ. Trimming pared 1 base from V and 0 bases from J, leaving 15 bases between. CDR3 nucleotides: TGTGCCAGCAGCTTAGGGTTGGGACTGAGAGCTAACTATGGCTACACCTTC. This codes for CASSLGLGLRANYGYTF. Using reference TRBV7-6 and TRBJ1-2 for the parts outside the CDR3, the full variable domain is GAGVSQSPRYKVTKRGQDVALRCDPISGHVSLYWYRQALGQGPEFLTYFNYEAQQDKSGLPNDRFSAERPEGSISTLTIQRTEQRDSAMYRCASSLGLGLRANYGYTFGSGTRLTVV.

This chain joins TRBV29-1 and TRBJ2-5; D is possibly TRBD1 (6 bases). Per the germline V gene, CDR1 is SQVTM and CDR2 is ANQGSEA. Trimming removed 7 bases from V and 5 bases from J, with 14 bases in between. The CDR3 contains 12 residues. The CDR3 loop reads CSGAQGRETQYF. The CDR3, as DNA: TGCAGCGGCGCACAGGGTCGCGAGACCCAGTACTTC.

V and J are TRBV5-6 and TRBJ1-3; D uncertain. Per the germline V gene, CDR1 is SGHDT and CDR2 is YYEEEE. The CDR3 is made up of 15 amino acids. Trimming shortened V by 4 bases and J by 0 bases, and 11 bases separated the two germline ends. This CDR3 is CASSPTWSSGNTIYF. The CDR3 nucleotides are TGTGCCAGCAGCCCGACTTGGTCCTCTGGAAACACCATATATTTT.

The CDR3 region has the DNA TGTGCCAGCAGCTTGACTAGCGGGGGGTCGAATGAGCAGTTCTTC. It encodes CASSLTSGGSNEQFF. This rearrangement joins TRBV7-2 to TRBJ2-1; 13 bases fit TRBD2. V gave up 3 bases and J gave up 7 bases; unmatched junction bases: 3. The CDR3 spans 15 residues. Germline values: CDR1 SGHTA, CDR2 FQGNSA.

The chain has TRBV11-2 and TRBJ2-7; D gene unclear. The length of the CDR3 is 13 residues. Germline values: CDR1 SGHAT, CDR2 FQNNGV. V was pared by 5 bases and J by 10 bases, with 18 bases between. The CDR3 nucleotides are TGTGCCAGCAGCCACCTCACGTCGCGGTTCCAGTACTTC. This encodes CASSHLTSRFQYF.

The CDR3 DNA follows: TGTGCCAGCAGCGCCCGGGACAGTCGCACAGATACGCAGTATTTT. Protein product: CASSARDSRTDTQYF. The chain combines TRBV7-9 with TRBJ2-3, with 7 bases lining up with TRBD1. Germline V gene data show CDR1 as SEHNR and CDR2 as FQNEAQ (reference sequence). V trimming: 5 bases; J trimming: 1 base; junction bases outside the gene matches: 6. CDR3 length: 15 residues. The full variable domain, with the rest looked up from reference TRBV7-9 and TRBJ2-3, is DTGVSQNPRHKITKRGQNVTFRCDPISEHNRLYWYRQTLGQGPEFLTYFQNEAQLEKSRLLSDRFSAERPKGSFSTLEIQRTEQGDSAMYLCASSARDSRTDTQYFGPGTRLTVL.

The chain recombines TRBV6-1 with TRBJ2-1, with TRBD2 as a possible D gene (5 bases). This CDR3 comprises 18 residues. Germline CDR1 reads MNHNS; CDR2 reads SASEGT. The V end was cut by 2 bases, the J end by 1 base, with 18 bases between. CDR3 bases: TGTGCCAGCAGTGAATGGGTCCTACTAGGATCGTCCTACAATGAGCAGTTCTTC. Residues: CASSEWVLLGSSYNEQFF.

The genes are TRBV15 and TRBJ2-7; TRBD1 aligns across 11 bases. The CDR3 is 17 residues long. CDR1 is LNHNV and CDR2 is YYDKDF in the germline V gene (reference sequence). V lost 5 bases to trimming and J lost 3 bases; unmatched junction nucleotides: 12. The CDR3 nucleotides are TGTGCCACCAGCTCTTCCCGGGACAGGGGGAGAATCTACGAGCAGTACTTC. Translating gives CATSSSRDRGRIYEQYF.

The rearrangement uses TRBV6-6 and TRBJ1-2; TRBD1 agrees at 7 bases. Germline V gene data show CDR1 as MNHNY and CDR2 as SVGAGI (reference sequence). The CDR3 is 14 amino acids. After removal of 7 bases from V and 5 bases from J, the junction contained 10 bases not matched to a gene. The CDR3 spells CASTPMGTAYGYTF. The DNA for the CDR3 is TGTGCCAGCACCCCCATGGGGACAGCATATGGCTACACCTTC.

The chain uses TRBV10-2 and TRBJ1-5; maybe TRBD1 (6 bases). Germline V lookup: CDR1 WSHSY, CDR2 SAAADI. The germline V and J ends were trimmed by 6 bases and 0 bases, with 18 bases remaining between them. This CDR3 has 17 amino acids. CDR3 loop: CASSNLPDRYSNQPQHF. The CDR3 DNA is TGCGCCAGCAGCAACCTTCCCGACAGGTATAGCAATCAGCCCCAGCATTTT.

The chain couples TRBV18 to TRBJ2-2; 7 bases fit TRBD2. CDR3 length equals 15 residues. Germline V gene lookup returns CDR1 KGHSH and CDR2 LQKENI. V shed 4 bases and J 4 bases; nucleotides not matched to a gene: 6. CDR3 region: CASSLGLGSTGELFF. The DNA of the CDR3 is TGTGCCAGCTCACTTGGACTAGGCAGCACCGGGGAGCTGTTTTTT. Full variable domain (remainder filled in from reference TRBV18 and TRBJ2-2): NAGVMQNPRHLVRRRGQEARLRCSPMKGHSHVYWYRQLPEEGLKFMVYLQKENIIDESGMPKERFSAEFPKEGPSILRIQQVVRGDSAAYFCASSLGLGSTGELFFGEGSRLTVL.